This T cell receptor (beta chain) was captured by sequencing in a study of sequential checkpoint blockade in melanoma. At the level of the study: Both treatment sequences were followed by maintenance nivolumab.

This CDR3 is 16 amino acids long. V was clipped by 0 bases and J by 2 bases, with 14 bases between them. Germline CDR1 is SEHNR and CDR2 is FQNEAQ (reference sequence). The treatment here: randomized to nivolumab then ipilimumab (arm A) or the reverse (arm B). TCRdb's table, derived via immunoSEQ multiplex PCR, lists solely in-frame clones and lacks some. Of 25,000 to 30,000 clones listed, about 72% are singletons. This chain uses TRBV7-9 with TRBJ2-7; D possibly corresponds to TRBD1 (6 bases). This receptor was obtained from a human donor with melanoma. The sequencing used CD8+ T cells sorted from blood (inferred from file names), collected from a patient given nivolumab and ipilimumab in sequence. The CDR3 protein is CASSLASDSRTYEQYF. The DNA for the CDR3 is TGTGCCAGCAGCTTAGCGTCGGACAGTCGGACCTACGAGCAGTACTTC. Full variable domain (rest looked up from reference TRBV7-9 and TRBJ2-7): DTGVSQNPRHKITKRGQNVTFRCDPISEHNRLYWYRQTLGQGPEFLTYFQNEAQLEKSRLLSDRFSAERPKGSFSTLEIQRTEQGDSAMYLCASSLASDSRTYEQYFGPGTRLTVT.